This T cell receptor beta chain was sequenced in a study of cytomegalovirus exposure and HLA in healthy donors. Study results and limitations: A reported reduction in N-insertions relative to the 666-donor mean was seen in an Asian-associated ancestry cluster in a later analysis. Clonal expansion, a later analysis showed, was greater in HLA-associated TCR beta chains than in equally common others. As a later analysis showed, a missense DCLRE1C variant was linked to trimming of TCR beta V- and J-genes.

Concerning this clone: The antigen remains undetermined.

PCR amplification relied on 60 Vbeta primers (plus 13 Jbeta primers). As originally analysed: In a later analysis, of 70 million to 85 million unique beta chains, roughly 9.9 million appeared in at least two donors. Measured with immunoSEQ multiplex PCR; TCRdb has only the in-frame clones, and not every one. That table is the source of V, J and clone size, and D and trimming were worked out from the DNA. The sample yields around 150,000 clones, about 82% seen once. The CDR3 sequence is 16 residues long. Per germline, CDR1 LNHDA and CDR2 SQIVND (reference sequence). V shed 3 bases, J shed 5 bases, and the junction held 12 bases outside the gene matches.

The source material was PBMCs. The chain recombines TRBV19 with TRBJ1-1, with 7 bases matching TRBD1. The TCR originated in a young man in good health and CMV-seronegative. The DNA of the CDR3 is TGTGCCAGTAGTATCTTAGGGGGCCTCTTGTGGACTGAAGCTTTCTTT. Its translation: CASSILGGLLWTEAFF. The full variable domain, in which reference TRBV19 and TRBJ1-1 provide the parts outside the CDR3, is DGGITQSPKYLFRKEGQNVTLSCEQNLNHDAMYWYRQDPGQGLRLIYYSQIVNDFQKGDIAEGYSVSREKKESFPLTVTSAQKNPTAFYLCASSILGGLLWTEAFFGQGTRLTVV.